This passage covers 16 T cell receptor beta chains from one sample sequenced in a study of beta chain features in type 1 diabetes. Every isolated RNA sample was fully reverse transcribed, so sequencing captured expressed TCRB transcripts. This table comes from immunoSEQ multiplex PCR, and its TCRdb copy is limited to in-frame clones, with some not included. The sample consists of some 150,000 clones, roughly 10% of them appearing once. Material: central memory CD4+ T cells from blood. These receptors came from a woman aged 35 to 49 in good health.

The chain is built from TRBV7-9 and TRBJ2-7; 9 bases are a match to TRBD1. Germline CDR1 reads SEHNR; CDR2 reads FQNEAQ (reference sequence). The junction had 2 bases not matched to a gene; V was cut back by 3 bases and J by 2 bases. This CDR3 has 14 amino acids. The CDR3 sequence: CASSFGTGTYEQYF. The CDR3 nucleotides read TGTGCCAGCAGCTTCGGGACAGGGACCTACGAGCAGTACTTC. The full variable domain, rest sourced from reference TRBV7-9 and TRBJ2-7, is DTGVSQNPRHKITKRGQNVTFRCDPISEHNRLYWYRQTLGQGPEFLTYFQNEAQLEKSRLLSDRFSAERPKGSFSTLEIQRTEQGDSAMYLCASSFGTGTYEQYFGPGTRLTVT.

This chain links TRBV7-2 with TRBJ1-3; the D is unclear. CDR1 is SGHTA, CDR2 FQGNSA, per germline. There are 14 residues in the CDR3. V was clipped by 1 base and J by 0 bases, with 4 bases between them. The CDR3 sequence is CASSLVSSGNTIYF. The DNA for the CDR3 is TGTGCCAGCAGCTTAGTCAGCTCTGGAAACACCATATATTTT.

This clone came up a few times. The chain employs TRBV5-1 and TRBJ1-1; TRBD1 is a possible D gene (5 bases). Between the trimmed V and J ends, which lost 0 bases and 5 bases, there was a span of 17 bases. Germline V lookup: CDR1 SGHRS, CDR2 YFSETQ. CDR3 length: 16 residues. CDR3 region: CASSLAPGTRRTEAFF. CDR3 DNA: TGCGCCAGCAGCTTGGCCCCGGGGACTCGGAGAACTGAAGCTTTCTTT.

This clone was counted only a few times. The chain joins TRBV4-2 to TRBJ2-7; D possibly corresponds to TRBD1 (6 bases). V gave up 4 bases and J gave up 3 bases, with 13 bases separating them. CDR3 size: 14 residues. CDR1 is LGHNA and CDR2 is YNFKEQ in the germline V gene. The CDR3 DNA reads TGTGCCAGCAGCCCGCCGGGACAATACTACGAGCAGTACTTC. Translating it yields CASSPPGQYYEQYF.

J is TRBJ2-4 and V is TRBV10-1; 7 bases are a match to TRBD2. The germline CDR1 and CDR2 sequences are WNHNN and SYGVQD (reference sequence). The CDR3 is 13 amino acids. Trimming removed 0 bases from V and 9 bases from J; junction bases left unmatched: 2. DNA of the CDR3: TGCGCCAGCAGTGAGTCAACGGGAGGCATTCAGTACTTC. Its translation is CASSESTGGIQYF.

The CDR3 bases are TGTGCCAGTAGTATATTCGTACAGGGGTCTGGGGCCAACGTCCTGACTTTC. Protein sequence: CASSIFVQGSGANVLTF. The chain uses TRBV19 and TRBJ2-6; 7 bases fit TRBD1. The CDR3 is made up of 17 amino acids. V dropped 2 bases and J dropped 1; count of bases not matched to a gene: 5. Germline-derived CDR1 and CDR2 are LNHDA and SQIVND (reference sequence).

This clone has only a few counts. V is TRBV7-2 and J is TRBJ2-3; 8 nucleotides align to TRBD2. Germline V gives CDR1 SGHTA, CDR2 FQGNSA. The CDR3 sequence is 15 residues long. Trimming took 5 bases from V and 3 from J; bases not matched to a gene: 7. The CDR3 DNA follows: TGTGCCAGCAGCGGACGGGGGGGAGGTACAGATACGCAGTATTTT. The encoded protein is CASSGRGGGTDTQYF.

The chain employs TRBV10-1 and TRBJ2-5; 10 positions match TRBD1. The V and J ends lost 1 base and 2 bases, in that order; junction bases with no gene match: 1. The CDR3 covers 15 residues. Germline-derived CDR1 and CDR2 are WNHNN and SYGVQD (reference sequence). As DNA, the CDR3 is TGCGCCAGCAGTGAGTGGGGACAGGGGCAAGAGACCCAGTACTTC. It codes for CASSEWGQGQETQYF.

This clone has a handful of counts. CDR3: CASTATKETQYF. CDR3 in DNA: TGTGCCAGCACTGCCACTAAAGAGACCCAGTACTTC. The chain is built from TRBV28 and TRBJ2-5; D not certain. Germline lookup yields CDR1 MDHEN and CDR2 SYDVKM. V lost 7 bases to trimming and J lost 3 bases, with 9 bases between them. The CDR3 is made up of 12 amino acids.

This clone was seen a handful of times. One junction end disagrees with the germline gene, perhaps due to a read error. The chain employs TRBV6-8 and TRBJ2-6, with a tentative D call TRBD1 (7 bases). This CDR3 has 13 amino acids. Germline CDR1 reads MNHGY; CDR2 reads SAAAGT. CDR3 amino acids: CASSYQGGNVLTF. CDR3 nucleotides: TGTGCCAGCAGTTACCAGGGGGGCAACGTCCTGACTTTC.

The chain employs TRBV5-5 and TRBJ2-7; maybe TRBD2 (6 bases). The germline V and J ends were trimmed by 0 bases and 2 bases, with 12 bases remaining between them. Germline V gives CDR1 SGHKS, CDR2 YYEKEE (reference sequence). The CDR3 has 15 residues. CDR3 in DNA: TGTGCCAGCAGCTTGGAGGGAGGAGGAACCTACGAGCAGTACTTC. Protein product: CASSLEGGGTYEQYF.

This clone turned up a few times. CDR3 bases: TGTGCCAGCAGCGTAGGACTCGGGGGCTATGGCTACACCTTC. Encoded protein: CASSVGLGGYGYTF. The chain employs TRBV9 and TRBJ1-2, with D possibly matching TRBD1 (5 bases). The CDR3 loop spans 14 amino acids. The germline gives CDR1 SGDLS, CDR2 YYNGEE. Trimming pared 0 bases from V and 4 bases from J, leaving 10 bases between.

There are a few counts of this clone. The chain couples TRBV25-1 to TRBJ1-6; D unclear. Germline CDR1 and CDR2: MGHDK and SYGVNS. Trimming removed 2 bases from V and 4 bases from J, with 9 bases in between. There are 15 residues in the CDR3. Here the CDR3 reads CASSETQAYNSPLHF. In nucleotides, the CDR3 is TGTGCCAGCAGTGAAACGCAGGCATATAATTCACCCCTCCACTTT.

This clone occurred a few times. The gene calls are TRBV5-1 and TRBJ1-1; no clear D gene. CDR1 and CDR2 from the germline V gene are SGHRS and YFSETQ. Trimming cost V 5 bases and J 1 base, with 12 bases left between them. The CDR3 length is 14 residues. The CDR3 sequence is CASRTRVGNTEAFF. CDR3 nucleotides: TGCGCCAGCAGAACTAGGGTGGGGAACACTGAAGCTTTCTTT.

Points on this clone: One end of the junction is discordant with germline, which a read error may explain. V and J are TRBV7-7 and TRBJ2-5; 7 nucleotides match TRBD2. This CDR3 is built from 16 residues. Germline assignment: CDR1 SSHAT and CDR2 FNYEAQ (reference sequence). The CDR3 region has the DNA TGTGCTAGCAGCCGACAAGCGGGACTGCCGGGAGAGACCCAGTACTTC. Residues: CASSRQAGLPGETQYF.

The sample holds many counts of this clone. Additional DNA sequences in this sample encode the identical CDR3. The chain carries TRBV6-5 and TRBJ1-1; 8 nucleotides agree with TRBD1. Germline V gene lookup returns CDR1 MNHEY and CDR2 SVGAGI. CDR3 length: 13 residues. The V and J ends lost 6 bases and 1 base, in that order; junction bases with no gene match: 1. As DNA, the CDR3 is TGTGCCAGCAGAGGGACAGGGAACACTGAAGCTTTCTTT. Its protein product is CASRGTGNTEAFF.